This T cell receptor beta chain comes out of a study of T cell repertoires in cytomegalovirus infection. There are many counts of this clonotype. TCRdb re-called the reads through MiXCR, storing one row per CDR3 protein. Of tens of thousands of distinct CDR3 sequences listed, more than 3% are singletons. The V gene's germline CDR1 is LGHDT and CDR2 YNNKEL (reference sequence). CDR3 length equals 16 residues. The ends lost 0 bases at V and 6 bases at J; junction bases unmatched: 10. This chain connects TRBV3-1 to TRBJ1-2; TRBD1 matches 7 bases. The TCR originated in a human donor in good health (CMV status not recorded). Some clones in this sample may be carry-over from other donors' samples. Specimen: PBMCs. In DNA form, the CDR3 reads TGTGCCAGCAGCCAAGACTCGGGACAGTTTCAGCATGGCTACACCTTC. Encoded protein: CASSQDSGQFQHGYTF.